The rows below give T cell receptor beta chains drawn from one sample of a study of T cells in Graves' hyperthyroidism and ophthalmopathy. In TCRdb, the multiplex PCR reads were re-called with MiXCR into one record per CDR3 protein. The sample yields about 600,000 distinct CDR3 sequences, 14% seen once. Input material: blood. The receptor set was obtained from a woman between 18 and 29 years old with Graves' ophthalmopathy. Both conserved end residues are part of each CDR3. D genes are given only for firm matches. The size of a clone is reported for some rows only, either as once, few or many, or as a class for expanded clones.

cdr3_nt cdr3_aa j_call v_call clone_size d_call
TGTGCCAGCAGTGGGACCGAGGGGACTAGCGGCCTCACAGATACGCAGTATTTT CASSGTEGTSGLTDTQYF TRBJ2-3 TRBV27 many TRBD2
TGTGCCAGCAGCGGGGGAGTAGCGGGAGTCGAGACCGGGGAGCTGTTTTTT CASSGGVAGVETGELFF TRBJ2-2 TRBV2 many TRBD2
TGCAGTGCTAGAGATCAGGGAGACTATGGCTACACCTTC CSARDQGDYGYTF TRBJ1-2 TRBV20-1 . .
TGTGCAGACCCCGCCGAGGGGGGGGACAGGCATGGCTACACCTTC CADPAEGGDRHGYTF TRBJ1-2 TRBV10-3 . TRBD1
TGTGCCAGCAGCTTAAATAGAGGACTAGCGGGCCAAGAGACCCAGTACTTC CASSLNRGLAGQETQYF TRBJ2-5 TRBV7-3 many TRBD2
TGTGCCAGCAGCTTGACTAGCGGGAGCCAAGAGACCCAGTACTTC CASSLTSGSQETQYF TRBJ2-5 TRBV5-8 many TRBD2
TGTGCCAGCAGCCCCGGGAATGGAAACACCATATATTTT CASSPGNGNTIYF TRBJ1-3 TRBV7-9 many .
TGCGCCAGCAGGCGGGGGGGGGGCAATCAGCCCCAGCATTTT CASRRGGGNQPQHF TRBJ1-5 TRBV5-1 many .
TGTGCCAGCGGCCTGGCGGACCAACAAGAGACCCAGTACTTC CASGLADQQETQYF TRBJ2-5 TRBV9 . .
TGTGCCATCAGTGAAGGGGGTAATGGCTACACCTTC CAISEGGNGYTF TRBJ1-2 TRBV10-3 few .
TGTGCCAGCAGTTTAGATGGGGGTGCCCTCCCCTACGAGCAGTACTTC CASSLDGGALPYEQYF TRBJ2-7 TRBV28 many .
TGTGCCAGCAGCTCCCCCGGGGCTAGCGGGAGTTCCACAGATACGCAGTATTTT CASSSPGASGSSTDTQYF TRBJ2-3 TRBV7-2 few TRBD2
TGTGCCAGCAGCTTCCGGGACGGCCGTCGGGAGCAGTACTTC CASSFRDGRREQYF TRBJ2-7 TRBV11-2 many .
TGCGCCAGCAGCCAAAGCGCCCTAACGAGCTCCTACAATGAGCAGTTCTTC CASSQSALTSSYNEQFF TRBJ2-1 TRBV4-1 . .
TGTGCCAGCAGCCTCAGCTGGAATAGCGGTACAGATACGCAGTATTTT CASSLSWNSGTDTQYF TRBJ2-3 TRBV4-2 many .
TGTGCCAGCAGCCGGACAGCGGAGCGAAGCGAGCAGTACTTC CASSRTAERSEQYF TRBJ2-7 TRBV25-1 many .
TGTGCCAGCAGCTTAAGGGGGGCACGGGAAAAACTGTTTTTT CASSLRGAREKLFF TRBJ1-4 TRBV7-9 few .
TGTGCCAGTAGTATAGGGCGGCAGCAATACACTGAAGCTTTCTTT CASSIGRQQYTEAFF TRBJ1-1 TRBV19 many .
TGCAGTGCAGAGCGGGAGGGCACAGATACGCAGTATTTT CSAEREGTDTQYF TRBJ2-3 TRBV20-1 many TRBD2
TGCAGCGTTGACGCCCCAGGGAGGGTGAACACTGAAGCTTTCTTT CSVDAPGRVNTEAFF TRBJ1-1 TRBV29-1 many .
TGTGCCAGCAGTGAAGCGCTTCAAGGGAGGTTGAACACTGAAGCTTTCTTT CASSEALQGRLNTEAFF TRBJ1-1 TRBV2 many .
TGCAGCGTTGAAGTGCGGGGGGGAGTGAACTATGGCTACACCTTC CSVEVRGGVNYGYTF TRBJ1-2 TRBV29-1 few .
TGTGCCAGTAGTAGCGGGAGATTCACCGGGGAGCTGTTTTTT CASSSGRFTGELFF TRBJ2-2 TRBV19 . TRBD2
TGTGCCAGCAGTAACTTACAGGGGGCGAACACAGATACGCAGTATTTT CASSNLQGANTDTQYF TRBJ2-3 TRBV28 many TRBD1
TGCAGCGTTTCCGGGGACGGGCTCGCCATTCAATACGAGCAGTACTTC CSVSGDGLAIQYEQYF TRBJ2-7 TRBV29-1 many .
TGTGCCAGCAGCAAACGCGTAGGAGGGCGAGAGACCCAGTACTTC CASSKRVGGRETQYF TRBJ2-5 TRBV11-3 many .
TGTGCCAGCAGGGGTCGGGACAGGGGGCGAAGGGGTATTGATGAAAAACTGTTTTTT CASRGRDRGRRGIDEKLFF TRBJ1-4 TRBV2 many TRBD1
TGTGCCACCAGGCCTGCCACAGGGAACACTGAAGCTTTCTTT CATRPATGNTEAFF TRBJ1-1 TRBV24-1 many .
TGTGCCAGCAGCGTAGATGGTGTGGCCTACGAGCAGTACTTC CASSVDGVAYEQYF TRBJ2-7 TRBV9 . .
TGCAGTGCCCTACTCATAGCCCCAAGAGAGACCCAGTACTTC CSALLIAPRETQYF TRBJ2-5 TRBV20-1 many .
TGCGCCAGCAGCCCGGGCGAGAGGCTTTGGAGCACTGAAGCTTTCTTT CASSPGERLWSTEAFF TRBJ1-1 TRBV5-1 . .
TGTGCCAGCAGTGAAGAGGGGGGGCAATACAATGAGCAGTTCTTC CASSEEGGQYNEQFF TRBJ2-1 TRBV2 many .
TGCGCCAGCGGGACGGACGGAGTTTACGAGCAGTACTTC CASGTDGVYEQYF TRBJ2-7 TRBV5-1 many .
TGTGCCAGCAGCCCCCGACCCAGGGGGATGTCACGCAATGAGCAGTTCTTC CASSPRPRGMSRNEQFF TRBJ2-1 TRBV7-9 many TRBD1
TGTGCCTGGAGCCACCGCCGACAGGGGGCGCGTTTAAACATTCAGTACTTC CAWSHRRQGARLNIQYF TRBJ2-4 TRBV30 . TRBD1
TGTGCCAGCAGCAGAGGACAGGGGAGCTCCTATAATTCACCCCTCCACTTT CASSRGQGSSYNSPLHF TRBJ1-6 TRBV28 . TRBD1
TGTGCCAGCAGTCCCGGGACAGGGGGCCGTGGCGGGAGAAACTACGAGCAGTACTTC CASSPGTGGRGGRNYEQYF TRBJ2-7 TRBV28 . TRBD1
TGTGCCATCAGTGGGGGGACTAGCGGGAGTGAGGTGACAGATACGCAGTATTTT CAISGGTSGSEVTDTQYF TRBJ2-3 TRBV10-3 . TRBD2
TGTGCCAGCTTATTCGCTCACAGGGGGAACACTGAAGCTTTCTTT CASLFAHRGNTEAFF TRBJ1-1 TRBV6-1 . TRBD1
TGTGCCTGGAGTTCATCTTATAGCAATCAGCCCCAGCATTTT CAWSSSYSNQPQHF TRBJ1-5 TRBV30 few .
TGTGCCAGCAGTGACCCTAGCGGGAGCGCCTCCGGGGAGCTGTTTTTT CASSDPSGSASGELFF TRBJ2-2 TRBV6-4 few TRBD2
TGCAGCGCCAGGACAGGGGGCGGCCAGCCCCAGCATTTT CSARTGGGQPQHF TRBJ1-5 TRBV29-1 . TRBD1
TGTGCCAGCAGCCGGATCGGGGAGACCCAGTACTTC CASSRIGETQYF TRBJ2-5 TRBV11-1 many .
TGTGCCAGCAGCTTAGCAGGTGGAAGACTGTTTTTT CASSLAGGRLFF TRBJ1-4 TRBV7-2 . .